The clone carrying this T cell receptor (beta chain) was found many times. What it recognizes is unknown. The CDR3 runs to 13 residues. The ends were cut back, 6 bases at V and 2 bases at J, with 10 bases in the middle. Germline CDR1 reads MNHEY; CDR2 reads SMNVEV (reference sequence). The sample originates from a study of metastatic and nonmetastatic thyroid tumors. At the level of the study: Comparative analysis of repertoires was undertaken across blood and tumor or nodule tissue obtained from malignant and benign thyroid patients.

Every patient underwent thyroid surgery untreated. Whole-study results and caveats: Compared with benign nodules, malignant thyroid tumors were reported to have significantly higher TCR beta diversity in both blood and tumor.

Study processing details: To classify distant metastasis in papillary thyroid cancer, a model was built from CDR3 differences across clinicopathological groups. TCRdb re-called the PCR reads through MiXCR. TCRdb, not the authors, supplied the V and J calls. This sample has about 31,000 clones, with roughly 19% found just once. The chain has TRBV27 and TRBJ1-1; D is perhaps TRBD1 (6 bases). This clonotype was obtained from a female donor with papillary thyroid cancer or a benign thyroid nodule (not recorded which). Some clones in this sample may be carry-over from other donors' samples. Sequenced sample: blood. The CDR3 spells CASRGGLNTEAFF. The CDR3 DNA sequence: TGTGCCAGCAGGGGGGGGCTTAACACTGAAGCTTTCTTT.